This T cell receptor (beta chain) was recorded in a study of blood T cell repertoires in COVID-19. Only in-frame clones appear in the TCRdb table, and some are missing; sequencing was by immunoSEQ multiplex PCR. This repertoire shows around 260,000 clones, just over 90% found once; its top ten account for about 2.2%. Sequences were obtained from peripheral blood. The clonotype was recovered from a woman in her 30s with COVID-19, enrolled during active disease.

The CDR3 DNA sequence: TGTGCCAGCAGCCCACAACAGGGCCCCACTGAAGCTTTCTTT. Translation gives CASSPQQGPTEAFF. The chain uses TRBV3-1 (or the pseudogene TRBV3-2) and TRBJ1-1, with a possible D match to TRBD1 (6 bases). The CDR3 runs 14 residues. V lost 4 bases to trimming and J lost 4 bases, with 13 bases between them. The V gene's germline CDR1 is LGHDT and CDR2 YNNKEL (reference sequence).